These T cell receptor beta chains were read from a single sample in a study of glioma-infiltrating T cells. TCRdb used MiXCR to reprocess the multiplex PCR reads, holding one entry per CDR3 protein. The table lists about 400,000 distinct CDR3 sequences, about two fifths of them singletons. The sample taken for sequencing was glioma tissue, nonneoplastic brain tissue, or PBMCs (not recorded which). The receptors derive from a human donor with low-grade glioma or glioblastoma, undergoing nonglioma brain surgery, or in good health (not recorded which). CDR3s leave out the opening cysteine and the closing phenylalanine or tryptophan.

v_gene | CDR3aa
TRBV20-1 | SARDLKTGHTDTQY
TRBV7-2 | ASSLVDTDTQY
TRBV28 | ASRGIRGTYVQY
TRBV2 | ASGLGTRNAEAF
TRBV24-1 | ANGPPRSNQPQH
TRBV20-1 | SASRVGQPQH
TRBV3-1 | TSRNLNPRSEQF
TRBV6-1 | ASSSPVASGSDEQY
TRBV7-6 | ASSRDSQGNYEQY
TRBV7-2 | ASSPSTGGTQPQH
TRBV3-1 | ASRGLADYQETQY
TRBV28 | ASSGAGYEQY
TRBV2 | ASTGASGANVLT
TRBV10-3 | AITYQGPDEQF
TRBV4-1 | ASSQTSGTYEQY
TRBV2 | ASSVEGLTDTQY
TRBV20-1 | SVTRDTGLTEAF
TRBV27 | ASSLVGSTEAF